One and the same sample provided the 23 T cell receptor beta chains below, sequenced in a study of T-cell reconstitution after alpha-beta-depleted transplantation in children. Preparation of the TCRbeta library used unique molecular identifiers. Each CDR3 protein gets one entry after TCRdb re-called the PCR reads with MiXCR. The sample shows around 600,000 distinct CDR3 sequences, 10% of them seen only once. Specimen: PBMCs from the stem cell graft donor, collected from the stem cell graft. The receptors here all came from a human donor who donated a stem cell graft to a child with acute myeloid leukemia.

This clonotype appeared a few times. This rearrangement joins TRBV7-9 to TRBJ2-4; 11 nucleotides agree with TRBD1. The V segment lost 4 bases and the J segment 6 bases; nucleotides outside the gene matches: 5. CDR1 is SEHNR and CDR2 is FQNEAQ in the germline V gene (reference sequence). This CDR3 is built from 15 residues. The CDR3 DNA reads TGTGCCAGCAGCTCCGGACAGGGGGCGGTAAACATTCAGTACTTC. Its translation: CASSSGQGAVNIQYF.

The chain uses TRBV10-3 and TRBJ2-3, with 7 bases matching TRBD2. The length of the CDR3 is 17 residues. Trimming cost V 2 bases and J 5 bases; bases outside gene matches: 13. From germline, CDR1 is ENHRY and CDR2 SYGVKD. CDR3 sequence: CAISEPGGGLGRDTQYF. The DNA of the CDR3 is TGTGCCATCAGTGAGCCCGGGGGTGGACTAGGGCGAGATACGCAGTATTTT.

This clonotype showed up many times. The chain uses TRBV7-2 and TRBJ1-1; no firm D call. The CDR3 is 12 amino acids. Trimming removed 4 bases at V and 3 bases at J, with 6 bases between. The germline gives CDR1 SGHTA, CDR2 FQGNSA. In DNA form, the CDR3 reads TGTGCCAGCAGCTCGGGTTACACTGAAGCTTTCTTT. As protein: CASSSGYTEAFF. The full variable domain, completed using reference TRBV7-2 and TRBJ1-1, is GAGVSQSPSNKVTEKGKDVELRCDPISGHTALYWYRQSLGQGLEFLIYFQGNSAPDKSGLPSDRFSAERTGGSVSTLTIQRTQQEDSAVYLCASSSGYTEAFFGQGTRLTVV.

The table lists this clonotype with many counts. The rearrangement links TRBV29-1 to TRBJ2-4; D gene uncertain. V lost 5 bases to trimming and J lost 0 bases, with 8 bases between them. This CDR3 has 13 amino acids. Germline lookup yields CDR1 SQVTM and CDR2 ANQGSEA. CDR3 nucleotide sequence: TGCAGCGTTTATGACATAGCCAAAAACATTCAGTACTTC. It translates to CSVYDIAKNIQYF.

V and J are TRBV7-2 and TRBJ2-4; 10 bases are shared with TRBD2. There are 15 residues in the CDR3. Germline V gene lookup returns CDR1 SGHTA and CDR2 FQGNSA. The V gene end was trimmed by 4 bases and the J gene end by 7 bases; junction bases not matched to a gene: 7. The CDR3 protein is CASSSMTAGGNIQYF. DNA of the CDR3: TGTGCCAGCAGCTCTATGACAGCGGGGGGGAACATTCAGTACTTC.

CDR3 bases: TGTGCCAGCAGTTTGCCCACAGGGGTGGTGCAGTTCTTC. Translating gives CASSLPTGVVQFF. V usage is TRBV28 and J usage is TRBJ2-1; 7 nucleotides align to TRBD1. Trimming at V came to 3 bases and at J to 12 bases, leaving 8 bases not matched to a gene. CDR1 and CDR2 (germline): MDHEN, SYDVKM. The CDR3 totals 13 residues.

This clonotype was recorded a few times. The chain employs TRBV30 and TRBJ1-4, with D hard to call. The CDR3 covers 12 residues. Deletions cut 2 bases from V and 7 bases from J, with 8 bases between. The germline CDR1 and CDR2 sequences are GTSNPN and SVGIG (reference sequence). CDR3 sequence (DNA): TGTGCCTGGAGTATATCCGGTGAAAAACTGTTTTTT. Translated: CAWSISGEKLFF.

This clonotype was seen a few times. The chain recombines TRBV6-2 or TRBV6-3 with TRBJ2-3; tentatively, D is TRBD2 (6 bases). V gave up 2 bases and J gave up 3 bases, with 21 bases separating them. The CDR3 covers 18 residues. The germline V gene has CDR1 MNHEY and CDR2 SVGEGT. This chain's CDR3 is CASSYPINEAGRTDTQYF. In nucleotides, the CDR3 is TGTGCCAGCAGTTACCCAATTAATGAAGCGGGTAGGACAGATACGCAGTATTTT.

This clonotype was picked up many times. V usage is TRBV5-1 and J usage is TRBJ2-2; D may be TRBD1 (7 bases). Per germline, CDR1 SGHRS and CDR2 YFSETQ. CDR3 length: 16 amino acids. With 4 bases removed from V and 5 bases from J, the gap between germline ends came to 18 bases. The CDR3 region is CASSSGGTAKTGELFF. CDR3 nucleotides: TGCGCCAGCAGCAGTGGCGGGACAGCTAAAACCGGGGAGCTGTTTTTT.

The V gene is TRBV7-9, the J gene TRBJ2-3, with TRBD1 matching over 7 bases. Germline V gene data show CDR1 as SEHNR and CDR2 as FQNEAQ (reference sequence). J gave up 3 bases and V 5 bases, and 8 bases lay outside the gene matches. The CDR3 is made up of 15 amino acids. CDR3 nucleotide sequence: TGTGCCAGCAGCACGACAGGGCGACTGACAGATACGCAGTATTTT. This gives the protein CASSTTGRLTDTQYF.

This clonotype has only a few counts. J is TRBJ1-5 and V is TRBV7-9, with 7 bases aligning to TRBD1. CDR3 size: 14 residues. V lost 4 bases, J lost 5 bases, and 5 bases stayed unmatched. CDR1 is SEHNR and CDR2 is FQNEAQ in the germline V gene (reference sequence). DNA for the CDR3: TGTGCCAGCAGCTCGGACAGGCGAGATCAGCCCCAGCATTTT. It encodes CASSSDRRDQPQHF.

This clonotype was counted at least ten times. The chain is built from TRBV10-3 and TRBJ1-2, with D hard to call. The V end lost 0 bases, the J end lost 12 bases, and 20 bases lay between the germline ends. The CDR3 covers 15 residues. Germline V lookup: CDR1 ENHRY, CDR2 SYGVKD. CDR3 amino acids: CAISESEEGSYGNTF. CDR3 in DNA: TGTGCCATCAGTGAGTCCGAGGAGGGCTCTTATGGGAACACCTTC.

This clonotype was seen repeatedly, ten times or more. The V and J genes are TRBV5-1 and TRBJ1-1; D not resolved. Per germline, CDR1 SGHRS and CDR2 YFSETQ. Trimming left V 1 base short and J 1 base short, with 8 bases between. The CDR3 is 14 amino acids. CDR3 nucleotide sequence: TGCGCCAGCAGCTTGTCGGCGGGGAACACTGAAGCTTTCTTT. It encodes CASSLSAGNTEAFF.

CDR3 in DNA: TGCGCCAGCAGCCAAGGTATAGAGATGAACACTGAAGCTTTCTTT. Translating it yields CASSQGIEMNTEAFF. The rearrangement links TRBV4-3 to TRBJ1-1; D is unresolved. The V and J ends lost 1 base and 0 bases respectively, with 9 bases between them. Per germline, CDR1 LGHNA and CDR2 YSLEER. The CDR3 sequence is 15 residues long.

This sequence joins TRBV7-9 and TRBJ2-7; 13 bases are a match to TRBD2. V shed 3 bases, J shed 1 base, and the junction held 0 bases outside the gene matches. The V gene's germline CDR1 is SEHNR and CDR2 FQNEAQ (reference sequence). This CDR3 contains 15 residues. The chain's CDR3 is CASSLTSGRSYEQYF. In DNA, the CDR3 is TGTGCCAGCAGCTTGACTAGCGGGAGGTCCTACGAGCAGTACTTC.

This clonotype has just a few counts. The chain uses TRBV20-1 and TRBJ1-1; maybe TRBD1 (5 bases). CDR1 is DFQATT and CDR2 is SNEGSKA in the germline V gene (reference sequence). The V end was cut by 0 bases, the J end by 1 base, with 15 bases between. This CDR3 is built from 16 residues. The CDR3 coding sequence is TGCAGTGCTAGAGACCCTCGGCAGGGAAGGAACACTGAAGCTTTCTTT. Its protein product is CSARDPRQGRNTEAFF.

This clonotype was seen a handful of times. Written as DNA, the CDR3 is TGCAGTGCTAGAGACGGGGCGCGTGAAAAACTGTTTTTT. Amino acids: CSARDGAREKLFF. This rearrangement joins TRBV20-1 to TRBJ1-4; D may be TRBD1 (5 bases). Trimming shortened V by 0 bases and J by 7 bases, and 9 bases separated the two germline ends. CDR1 is DFQATT, CDR2 SNEGSKA, per germline (reference sequence). This CDR3 comprises 13 residues.

The sample holds many counts of this clonotype. The V and J genes are TRBV9 and TRBJ1-4, with D unclear. Between the trimmed V and J ends, which lost 4 bases and 0 bases, there was a span of 7 bases. The CDR3 runs 14 residues. CDR1 is SGDLS and CDR2 is YYNGEE in the germline V gene. The CDR3 bases are TGTGCCAGCAGCTTATTTGCAACTAATGAAAAACTGTTTTTT. It specifies CASSLFATNEKLFF.

The chain combines TRBV20-1 with TRBJ2-7; tentatively, D is TRBD1 (6 bases). The CDR3 length is 16 residues. Looked up from germline, CDR1 is DFQATT and CDR2 is SNEGSKA (reference sequence). The DNA for the CDR3 is TGCAGCGCACGTAGGGGGAGTAATATAGGGTCCTACGAGCAGTACTTC. Residues: CSARRGSNIGSYEQYF.

This clonotype turned up a few times. V and J are TRBV12-3 or TRBV12-4 and TRBJ2-5; perhaps D is TRBD1 or TRBD2 (5 bases each). The ends were cut back, 3 bases at V and 7 bases at J, with 18 bases in the middle. This CDR3 has 15 amino acids. CDR3 sequence reads: CASSFPGARLGTQYF. The CDR3 nucleotides are TGTGCCAGCAGTTTTCCCGGGGCCCGGCTCGGGACCCAGTACTTC.

The V and J genes are TRBV20-1 and TRBJ2-1, with 9 bases fitting TRBD2. This CDR3 has 13 residues. The germline V gene encodes CDR1 DFQATT and CDR2 SNEGSKA (reference sequence). J gave up 6 bases and V 5 bases, and 5 bases lay outside the gene matches. The CDR3 DNA sequence: TGCAGTGCTCAGGGACTAGCTAGCAATGAGCAGTTCTTC. It translates to CSAQGLASNEQFF.

The V call is TRBV20-1, the J call TRBJ2-7; 8 bases line up with TRBD2. The CDR3 totals 16 residues. Germline V CDR1 and CDR2: DFQATT, SNEGSKA (reference sequence). Trimming removed 6 bases from V and 0 bases from J; junction bases left unmatched: 13. The CDR3 loop reads CSAHGSVAGGSYEQYF. The CDR3 coding sequence is TGCAGTGCGCATGGAAGCGTGGCGGGAGGCTCCTACGAGCAGTACTTC.

This clonotype has a handful of counts. The rearrangement joins TRBV10-3 to TRBJ2-7, with 8 bases fitting TRBD1. Germline CDR1 ENHRY, CDR2 SYGVKD. This CDR3 has 11 residues. This CDR3 is CAVRGPYEQYF. CDR3 in DNA: TGTGCTGTCAGGGGGCCCTACGAGCAGTACTTC.